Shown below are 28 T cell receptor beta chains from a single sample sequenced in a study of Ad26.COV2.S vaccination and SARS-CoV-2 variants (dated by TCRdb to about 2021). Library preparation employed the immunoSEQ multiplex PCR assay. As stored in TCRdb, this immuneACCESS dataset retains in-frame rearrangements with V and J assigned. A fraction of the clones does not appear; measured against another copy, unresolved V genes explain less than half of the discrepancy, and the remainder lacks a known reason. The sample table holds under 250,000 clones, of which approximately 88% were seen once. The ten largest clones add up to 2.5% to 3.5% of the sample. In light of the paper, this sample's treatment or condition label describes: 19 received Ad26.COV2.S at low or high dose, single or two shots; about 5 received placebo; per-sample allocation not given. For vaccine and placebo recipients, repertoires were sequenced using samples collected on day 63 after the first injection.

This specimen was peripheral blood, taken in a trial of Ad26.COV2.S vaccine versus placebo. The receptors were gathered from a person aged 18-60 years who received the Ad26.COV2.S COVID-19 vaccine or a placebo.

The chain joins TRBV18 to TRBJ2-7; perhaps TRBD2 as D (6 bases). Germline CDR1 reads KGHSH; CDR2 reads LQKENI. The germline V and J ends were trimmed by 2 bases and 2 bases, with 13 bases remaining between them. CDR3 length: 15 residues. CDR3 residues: CASSPGVGSTYEQYV. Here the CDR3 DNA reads TGTGCCAGCTCACCAGGGGTCGGGAGCACCTACGAGCAGTACGTC.

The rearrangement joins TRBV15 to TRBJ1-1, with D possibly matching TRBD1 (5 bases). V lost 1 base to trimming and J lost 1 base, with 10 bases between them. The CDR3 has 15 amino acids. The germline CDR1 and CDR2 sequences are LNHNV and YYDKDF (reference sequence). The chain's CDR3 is CATSRARRENTEAFF. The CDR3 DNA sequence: TGTGCCACCAGCAGAGCTCGCAGGGAGAACACTGAAGCTTTCTTT.

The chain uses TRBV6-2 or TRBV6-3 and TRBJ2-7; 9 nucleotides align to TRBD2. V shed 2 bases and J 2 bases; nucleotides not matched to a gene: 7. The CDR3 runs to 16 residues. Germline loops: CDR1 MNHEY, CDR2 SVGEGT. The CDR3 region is CASSYVSGGQAYEQYF. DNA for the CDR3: TGTGCCAGCAGTTACGTTAGCGGGGGCCAAGCCTACGAGCAGTACTTC.

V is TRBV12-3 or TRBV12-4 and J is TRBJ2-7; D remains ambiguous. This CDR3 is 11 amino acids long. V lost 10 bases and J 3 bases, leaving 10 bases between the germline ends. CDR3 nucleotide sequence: TGTGCCATCCCCGACATCTACGAGCAGTACGTC. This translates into CAIPDIYEQYV.

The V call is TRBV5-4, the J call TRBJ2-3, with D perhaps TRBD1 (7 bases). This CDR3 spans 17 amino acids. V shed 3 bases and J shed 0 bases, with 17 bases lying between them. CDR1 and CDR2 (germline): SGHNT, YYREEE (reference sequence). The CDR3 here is CASSSDLRGTSTDTQYF. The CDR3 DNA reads TGTGCCAGCAGCTCTGACCTCAGGGGGACTAGCACAGATACGCAGTATTTT.

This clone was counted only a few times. CDR3 sequence reads: CASSLGGYSNQPQHF. CDR3 DNA: TGCGCCAGCAGCCTGGGAGGGTATAGCAATCAGCCCCAGCATTTT. The V gene is TRBV5-1, the J gene TRBJ1-5; no firm D call. Germline lookup yields CDR1 SGHRS and CDR2 YFSETQ. The V end lost 4 bases, the J end lost 0 bases, and 11 bases lay between the germline ends. The CDR3 is made up of 15 amino acids.

CDR3 residues: CASSSMPEGTYEQYF. Written as DNA, the CDR3 is TGTGCCAGCAGTTCAATGCCAGAAGGGACCTACGAGCAGTACTTC. J is TRBJ2-7 and V is TRBV6-2 or TRBV6-3; D call uncertain. Germline loops: CDR1 MNHEY, CDR2 SVGEGT. The CDR3 is 15 amino acids. Deletions cut 4 bases from V and 2 bases from J, with 15 bases between.

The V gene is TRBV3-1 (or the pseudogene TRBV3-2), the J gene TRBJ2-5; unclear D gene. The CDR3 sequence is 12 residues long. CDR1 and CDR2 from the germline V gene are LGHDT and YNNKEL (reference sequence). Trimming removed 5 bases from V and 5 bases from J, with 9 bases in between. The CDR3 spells CASSVLGETQYF. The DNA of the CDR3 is TGTGCCAGCAGCGTTCTAGGGGAGACCCAGTACTTC.

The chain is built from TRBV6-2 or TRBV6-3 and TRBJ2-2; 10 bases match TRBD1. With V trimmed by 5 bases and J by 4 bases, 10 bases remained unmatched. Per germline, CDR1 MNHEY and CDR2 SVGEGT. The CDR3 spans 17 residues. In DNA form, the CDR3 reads TGTGCCAGCAGTACGCCGGGACAGGGGTTGTTCACCGGGGAGCTGTTTTTT. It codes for CASSTPGQGLFTGELFF.

CDR3 DNA sequence: TGTGCCAGCAGCTTAGGTGCGGGAGGGCTGACAGATACGCAGTATTTT. Translated, it gives CASSLGAGGLTDTQYF. This chain connects TRBV11-2 to TRBJ2-3, with 9 nucleotides matching TRBD2. V lost 1 base and J lost 3; bases outside the gene matches: 5. The CDR3 loop spans 16 amino acids. Per the germline V gene, CDR1 is SGHAT and CDR2 is FQNNGV.

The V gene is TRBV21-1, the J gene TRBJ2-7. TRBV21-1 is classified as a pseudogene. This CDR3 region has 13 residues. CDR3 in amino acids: CASSNTELGEQYV. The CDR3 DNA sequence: TGTGCCAGCAGCAACACGGAGCTGGGGGAGCAGTACGTC.

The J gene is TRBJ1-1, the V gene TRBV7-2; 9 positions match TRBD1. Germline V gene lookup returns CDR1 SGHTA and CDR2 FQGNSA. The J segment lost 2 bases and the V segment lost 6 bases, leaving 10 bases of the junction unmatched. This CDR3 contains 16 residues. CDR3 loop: CASRLTGGAVNTEAFF. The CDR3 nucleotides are TGTGCCAGCAGACTAACAGGGGGCGCAGTAAACACTGAAGCTTTCTTT. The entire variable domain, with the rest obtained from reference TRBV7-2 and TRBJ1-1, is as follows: GAGVSQSPSNKVTEKGKDVELRCDPISGHTALYWYRQSLGQGLEFLIYFQGNSAPDKSGLPSDRFSAERTGGSVSTLTIQRTQQEDSAVYLCASRLTGGAVNTEAFFGQGTRLTVV.

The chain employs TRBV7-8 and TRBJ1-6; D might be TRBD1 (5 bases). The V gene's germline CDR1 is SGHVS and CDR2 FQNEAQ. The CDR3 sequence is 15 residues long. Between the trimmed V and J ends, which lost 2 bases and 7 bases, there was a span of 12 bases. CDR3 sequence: CASSLSPQGNSPLHF. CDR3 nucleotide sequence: TGTGCCAGCAGCTTATCCCCCCAGGGCAATTCACCCCTCCACTTT.

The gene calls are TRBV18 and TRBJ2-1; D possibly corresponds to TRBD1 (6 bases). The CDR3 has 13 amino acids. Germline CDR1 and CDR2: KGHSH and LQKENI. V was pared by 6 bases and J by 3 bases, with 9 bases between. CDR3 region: CASSRGVYNEQFF. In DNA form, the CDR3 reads TGTGCCAGCTCCAGGGGTGTCTACAATGAGCAGTTCTTC.

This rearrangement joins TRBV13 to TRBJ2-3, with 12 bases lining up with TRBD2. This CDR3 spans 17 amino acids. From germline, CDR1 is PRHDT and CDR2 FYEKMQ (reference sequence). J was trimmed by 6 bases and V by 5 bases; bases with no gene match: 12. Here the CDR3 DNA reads TGTGCCAGCAGCCCCCGGACTAGCGGGGCCTCGGGGGATACGCAGTATTTT. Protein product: CASSPRTSGASGDTQYF.

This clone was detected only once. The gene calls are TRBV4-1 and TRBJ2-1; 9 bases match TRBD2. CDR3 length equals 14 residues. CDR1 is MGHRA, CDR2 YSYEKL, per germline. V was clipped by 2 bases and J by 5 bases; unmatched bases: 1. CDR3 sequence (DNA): TGCGCCAGCAGCCAAACTAGCGGGCACAATGAGCAGTTCTTC. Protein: CASSQTSGHNEQFF.

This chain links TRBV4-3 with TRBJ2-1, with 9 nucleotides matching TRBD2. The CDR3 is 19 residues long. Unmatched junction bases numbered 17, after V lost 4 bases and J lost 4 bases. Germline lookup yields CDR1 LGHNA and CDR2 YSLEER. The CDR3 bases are TGCGCCAGCAGCCCTCAGCCAAGATCCAGCCTAGCGGGGTACAATGAGCAGTTCTTC. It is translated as CASSPQPRSSLAGYNEQFF.

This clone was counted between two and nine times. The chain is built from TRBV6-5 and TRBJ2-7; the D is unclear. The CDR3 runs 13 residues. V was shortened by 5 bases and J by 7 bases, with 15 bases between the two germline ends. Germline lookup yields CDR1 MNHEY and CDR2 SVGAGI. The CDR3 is CASSNYVLGEQYF. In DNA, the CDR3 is TGTGCCAGCAGTAACTACGTCCTTGGAGAGCAGTACTTC.

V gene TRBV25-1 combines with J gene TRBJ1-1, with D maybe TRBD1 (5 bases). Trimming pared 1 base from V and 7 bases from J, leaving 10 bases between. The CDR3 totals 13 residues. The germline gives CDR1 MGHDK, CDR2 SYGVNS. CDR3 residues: CASSELAGVEAFF. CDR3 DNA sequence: TGTGCCAGCAGTGAATTAGCGGGGGTTGAAGCTTTCTTT.

The CDR3 reads CASSRLLDTQYF. The CDR3 DNA sequence: TGTGCCAGCAGCCGACTCTTGGATACGCAGTATTTT. The chain has TRBV3-1 (or the pseudogene TRBV3-2) and TRBJ2-3; no reliable D call. CDR1 LGHDT and CDR2 YNNKEL come from the germline V gene (reference sequence). The CDR3 length is 12 residues. Trimming took off 4 bases at V and 6 bases at J, with 8 bases between the two ends.

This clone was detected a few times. CDR3 in DNA: TGTGCCAGCAGCCAAGACCCATCCCGCGAGCAGTACGTC. It yields the protein CASSQDPSREQYV. This chain connects TRBV4-2 to TRBJ2-7; D is unclear. CDR1 LGHNA and CDR2 YNFKEQ come from the germline V gene. The CDR3 totals 13 residues. Trimming removed 0 bases at V and 6 bases at J, with 9 bases between.

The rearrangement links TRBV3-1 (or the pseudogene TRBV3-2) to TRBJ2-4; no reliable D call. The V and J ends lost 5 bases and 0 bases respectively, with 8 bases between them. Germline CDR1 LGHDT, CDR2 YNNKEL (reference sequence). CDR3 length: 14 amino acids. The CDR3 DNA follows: TGTGCCAGCAGCGACTGGAAAGCCAAAAACATTCAGTACTTC. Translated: CASSDWKAKNIQYF.

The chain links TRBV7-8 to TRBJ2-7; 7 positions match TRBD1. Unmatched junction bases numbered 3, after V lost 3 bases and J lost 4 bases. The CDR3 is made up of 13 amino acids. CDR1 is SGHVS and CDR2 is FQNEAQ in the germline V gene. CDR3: CASSFNRGYEQYF. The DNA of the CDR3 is TGTGCCAGCAGCTTCAACAGGGGTTACGAGCAGTACTTC.

The CDR3 loop reads CASSLPGLLYGYTF. CDR3 DNA sequence: TGTGCCAGTAGTCTTCCCGGGCTCCTCTATGGCTACACCTTC. The rearrangement uses TRBV19 and TRBJ1-2; D remains ambiguous. The CDR3 extends over 14 amino acids. V lost 5 bases, J lost 4 bases, and 14 bases lay in between. In germline, CDR1 is LNHDA, CDR2 SQIVND (reference sequence).

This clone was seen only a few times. CDR3 region: CASSQAAGGATGELFF. The CDR3 coding sequence is TGTGCCAGCAGCCAAGCAGCGGGAGGCGCCACCGGGGAGCTGTTTTTT. V gene TRBV4-2 combines with J gene TRBJ2-2; 9 bases map to TRBD2. The length of the CDR3 is 16 residues. Germline assignment: CDR1 LGHNA and CDR2 YNFKEQ. V lost 1 base and J lost 4; bases outside the gene matches: 4.

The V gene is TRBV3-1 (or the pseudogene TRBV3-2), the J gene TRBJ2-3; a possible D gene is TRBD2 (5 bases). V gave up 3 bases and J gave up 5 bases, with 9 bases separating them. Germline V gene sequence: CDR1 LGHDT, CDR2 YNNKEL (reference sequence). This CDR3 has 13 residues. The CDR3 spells CASSHLAEDTQYF. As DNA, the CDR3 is TGTGCCAGCAGCCACCTAGCTGAAGATACGCAGTATTTT.

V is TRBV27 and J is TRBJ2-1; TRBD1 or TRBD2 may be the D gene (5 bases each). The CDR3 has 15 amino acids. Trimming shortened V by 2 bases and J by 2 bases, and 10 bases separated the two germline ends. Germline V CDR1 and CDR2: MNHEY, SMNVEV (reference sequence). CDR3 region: CASSLEGTAYNEQFF. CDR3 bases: TGTGCCAGCAGTTTAGAGGGGACGGCCTACAATGAGCAGTTCTTC.

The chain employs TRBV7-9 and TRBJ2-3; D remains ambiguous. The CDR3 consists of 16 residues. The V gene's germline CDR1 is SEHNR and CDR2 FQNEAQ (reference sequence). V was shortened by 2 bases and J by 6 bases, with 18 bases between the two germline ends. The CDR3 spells CASSLTFGPPGDTQYF. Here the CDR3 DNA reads TGTGCCAGCAGCTTAACCTTCGGGCCCCCCGGGGATACGCAGTATTTT.